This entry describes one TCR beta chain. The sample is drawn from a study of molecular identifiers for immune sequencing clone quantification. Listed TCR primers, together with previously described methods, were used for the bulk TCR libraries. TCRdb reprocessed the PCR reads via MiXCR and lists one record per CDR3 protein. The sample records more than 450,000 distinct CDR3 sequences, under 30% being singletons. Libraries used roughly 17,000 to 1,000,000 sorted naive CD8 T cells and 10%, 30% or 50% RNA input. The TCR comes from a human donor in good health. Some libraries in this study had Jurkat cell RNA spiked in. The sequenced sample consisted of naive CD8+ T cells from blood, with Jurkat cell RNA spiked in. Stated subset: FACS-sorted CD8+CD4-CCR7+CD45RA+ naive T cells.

CDR3 bases: TGTGCCAGCAGCCCAGGAGGGCTAGCGGGAGGTTATGAGACCCAGTACTTC. Translation gives CASSPGGLAGGYETQYF. J is TRBJ2-5 and V is TRBV28; TRBD2 agrees at 11 bases. CDR3 length: 17 residues. After removal of 6 bases from V and 5 bases from J, the junction contained 14 bases not matched to a gene. Germline assignment: CDR1 MDHEN and CDR2 SYDVKM.